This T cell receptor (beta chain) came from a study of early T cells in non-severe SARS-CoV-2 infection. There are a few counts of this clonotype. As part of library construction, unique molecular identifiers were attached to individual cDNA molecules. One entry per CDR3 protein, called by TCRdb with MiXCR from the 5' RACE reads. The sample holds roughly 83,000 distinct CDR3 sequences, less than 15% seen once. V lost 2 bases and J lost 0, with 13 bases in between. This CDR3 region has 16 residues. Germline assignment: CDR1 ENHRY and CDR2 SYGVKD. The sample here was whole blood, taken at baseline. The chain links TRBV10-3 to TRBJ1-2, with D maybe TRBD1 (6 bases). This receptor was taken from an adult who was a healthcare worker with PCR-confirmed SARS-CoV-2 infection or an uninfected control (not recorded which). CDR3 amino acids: CAISEGTGPANYGYTF. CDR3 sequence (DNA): TGTGCCATCAGTGAGGGAACAGGGCCAGCTAACTATGGCTACACCTTC.